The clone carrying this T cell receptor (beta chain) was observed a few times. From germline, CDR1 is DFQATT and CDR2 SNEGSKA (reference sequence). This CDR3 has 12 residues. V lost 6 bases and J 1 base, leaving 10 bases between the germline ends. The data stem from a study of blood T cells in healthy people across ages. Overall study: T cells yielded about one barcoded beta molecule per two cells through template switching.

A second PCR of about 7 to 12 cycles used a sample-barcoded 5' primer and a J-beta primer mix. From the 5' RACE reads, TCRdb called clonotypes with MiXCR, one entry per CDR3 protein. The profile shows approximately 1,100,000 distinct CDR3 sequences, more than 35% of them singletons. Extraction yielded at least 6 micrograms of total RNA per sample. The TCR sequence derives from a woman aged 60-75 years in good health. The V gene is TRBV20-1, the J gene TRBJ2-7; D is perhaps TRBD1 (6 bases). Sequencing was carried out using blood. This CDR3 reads CSATDRSYEQYF. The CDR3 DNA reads TGCAGTGCAACCGACAGGTCCTACGAGCAGTACTTC.